The source of this T cell receptor beta chain is a study of technical replicates of blood from a handful of donors. The V end lost 5 bases, the J end lost 7 bases, and 14 bases lay between the germline ends. The CDR3 totals 13 residues. Per the germline V gene, CDR1 is LNHDA and CDR2 is SQIVND (reference sequence). Profiling relied on immunoSEQ multiplex PCR, and the TCRdb table lists in-frame clones only, not all of them. The sample lists under 90,000 clones; approximately 97% were seen once. J is TRBJ1-1 and V is TRBV19, with a weak D call TRBD1 (5 bases). This TCR derives from a human donor in good health. Sequencing used T cells isolated from PBMCs. The CDR3: CASSVDRRIEAFF. The CDR3 region has the DNA TGTGCCAGTAGTGTCGACAGACGAATTGAAGCTTTCTTT.